The present T cell receptor beta chain was sequenced within a study of regulatory T cells in long-lasting Graves disease. Study outcomes and limitations: More public clonotypes were shared by persistent patients (about 3,000) than by new patients (roughly 1,000). Thyroid tissue was not sampled; only peripheral blood was.

Building the TCR beta libraries relied on iRepertoire HTBI primers, and CDR3 regions underwent Arm-PCR. TCRdb re-analysed the multiplex PCR reads in MiXCR, keeping a single row per CDR3 protein. The repertoire has fewer than 650,000 distinct CDR3 sequences, under 20% of them found once; the top ten carry about 18%. Time point defined: newly diagnosed GD, antithyroid drugs for less than 3 months. Researchers made the TCR library from RNA that was extracted from PBMCs. V lost 3 bases to trimming and J lost 6 bases; unmatched junction nucleotides: 3. This CDR3 region has 14 residues. Germline V CDR1 and CDR2: MNHNS, SASEGT. This clonotype occurred many times. Its antigen is not identified. These data were also reused for a study on T cells in Graves' hyperthyroidism and ophthalmopathy. This second study says: The TCR CDR3 first-round RT-PCR relied on the HTBI primer set. Model output signaled ophthalmopathy a median around 6.9 months ahead of onset.

This TCR derives from a woman in her 30s with Graves disease. The chain carries TRBV6-1 and TRBJ2-2, with 8 nucleotides matching TRBD1. The input for sequencing was peripheral blood mononuclear cells (PBMCs), taken at new diagnosis, from a patient treated with antithyroid drugs. This chain's CDR3 is CASSDGQGSGELFF. CDR3 sequence (DNA): TGTGCCAGCAGTGACGGACAGGGATCCGGGGAGCTGTTTTTT.